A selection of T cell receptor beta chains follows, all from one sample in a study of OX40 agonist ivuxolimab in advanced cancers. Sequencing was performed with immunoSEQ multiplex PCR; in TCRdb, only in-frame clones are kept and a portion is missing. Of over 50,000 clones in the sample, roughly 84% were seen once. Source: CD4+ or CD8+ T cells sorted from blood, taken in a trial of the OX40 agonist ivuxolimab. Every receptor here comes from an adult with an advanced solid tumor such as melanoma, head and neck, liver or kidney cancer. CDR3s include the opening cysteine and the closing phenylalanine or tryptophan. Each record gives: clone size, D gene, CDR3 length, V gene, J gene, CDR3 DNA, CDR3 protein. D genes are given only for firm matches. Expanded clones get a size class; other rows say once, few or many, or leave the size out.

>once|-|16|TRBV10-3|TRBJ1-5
TGTGCCATCAGCGAGGGGGAGGGTCTGGGCAATCAGCCCCAGCATTTT
CAISEGEGLGNQPQHF
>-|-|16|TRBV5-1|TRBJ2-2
TGCGCCAGCCAGCCCGGTTACCAGGGCGGAACCGGGGAGCTGTTTTTT
CASQPGYQGGTGELFF
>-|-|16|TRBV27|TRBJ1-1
TGTGCCAGCAGTTTATCGTTTAGGGCCGGCGGGACTGAAGCTTTCTTT
CASSLSFRAGGTEAFF
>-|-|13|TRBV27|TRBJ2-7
TGTGCCAGCTCTGCCGGGGGGCGGAACGAGCAGTACTTC
CASSAGGRNEQYF
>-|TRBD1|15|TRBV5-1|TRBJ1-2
TGCGCCAGCAGCTTAGCCAGGGGGCCACTGGGTGGCTACACCTTC
CASSLARGPLGGYTF
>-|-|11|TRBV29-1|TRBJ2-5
TGCAGCGTTGCTGATCGGGGGACCCAGTACTTC
CSVADRGTQYF
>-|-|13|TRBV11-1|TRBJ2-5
TGTGCCAGCAGCTCGGACTACCTTGGGGCCCAGTACTTC
CASSSDYLGAQYF
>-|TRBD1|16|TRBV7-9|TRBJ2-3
TGTGCCAGCAGCCCGCCGGCGGCAGGGGGCCCCGATACGCAGTATTTT
CASSPPAAGGPDTQYF
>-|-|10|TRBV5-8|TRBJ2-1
TGTGCCAGCAGCTTGAGTGAGCAGTTCTTC
CASSLSEQFF
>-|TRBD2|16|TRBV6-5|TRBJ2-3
TGTGCCAGCAGTTATACTAGCGGGGGGGCCAAAGATACGCAGTATTTT
CASSYTSGGAKDTQYF
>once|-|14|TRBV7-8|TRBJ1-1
TGTGCCAGCAGCTTAGGCGCGGGAAACACTGAAGCTTTCTTT
CASSLGAGNTEAFF
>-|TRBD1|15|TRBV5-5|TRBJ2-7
TGTGCCAGCACCCCCTCGACAGGGAGCTCCTACGAGCAGTACTTC
CASTPSTGSSYEQYF
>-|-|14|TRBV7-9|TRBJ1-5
TGTGCCAGCAGCTTTAAGACAGCTTCTCAGCCCCAGCATTTT
CASSFKTASQPQHF
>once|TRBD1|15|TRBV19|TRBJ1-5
TGTGCCAGTAGTATCGTCGGGACAGGGGTACAGCCCCAGCATTTT
CASSIVGTGVQPQHF
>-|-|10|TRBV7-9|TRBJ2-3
TGTGCCAGCCGTACAGATACGCAGTATTTT
CASRTDTQYF
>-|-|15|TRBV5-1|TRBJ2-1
TGCGCCAGCAGCCCGGATTGGGGGGGCCGGAATGAGCAGTTCTTC
CASSPDWGGRNEQFF
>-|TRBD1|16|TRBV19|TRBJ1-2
TGTGCCAGTAGTATCGCCGGACTCGGGACAGGGTCTGGCTACACCTTC
CASSIAGLGTGSGYTF
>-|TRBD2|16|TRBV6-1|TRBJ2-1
TGTGCCAGCAGTGGGGGACTAGCGGGAGTTCAAAGTGAGCAGTTCTTC
CASSGGLAGVQSEQFF
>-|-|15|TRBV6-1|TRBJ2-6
TGTGCCAGCCACCAAAAAAGTACTGGGGCCAACGTCCTGACTTTC
CASHQKSTGANVLTF
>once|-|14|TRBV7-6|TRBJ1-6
TGTGCCAGCAGCTTTAGGGCTCAGAATTCACCCCTCCACTTT
CASSFRAQNSPLHF
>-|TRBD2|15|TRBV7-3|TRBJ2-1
TGTGCCAGCAGCTTACGTGGGACTAGCGGGAATGAGCAGTTCTTC
CASSLRGTSGNEQFF
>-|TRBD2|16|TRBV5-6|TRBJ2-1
TGTGCCAGCAGCTTGGGCTTCGGGGGAGGGCACAATGAGCAGTTCTTC
CASSLGFGGGHNEQFF
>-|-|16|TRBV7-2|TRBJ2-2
TGTGCCAGCAGCTTCGCGACGACAGCGAACACCGGGGAGCTGTTTTTT
CASSFATTANTGELFF
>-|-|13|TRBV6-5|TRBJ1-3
TGTGCCAGCAGGTTATCACAGGGAAACACCATATATTTT
CASRLSQGNTIYF
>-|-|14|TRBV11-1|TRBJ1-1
TGTGCCAGCAGCCGTTTCACGGGGAACACTGAAGCTTTCTTT
CASSRFTGNTEAFF
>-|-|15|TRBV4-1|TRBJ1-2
TGCGCCAGCAGCCAAGATAACAGGGAGAACTATGGCTACACCTTC
CASSQDNRENYGYTF
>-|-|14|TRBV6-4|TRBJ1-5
TGTGCCAGCAGACCCCATTCTAGCAATCAGCCCCAGCATTTT
CASRPHSSNQPQHF
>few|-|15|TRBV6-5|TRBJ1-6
TGTGCCAGCAGTTACTGGGGGCGAGATAATTCACCCCTCCACTTT
CASSYWGRDNSPLHF
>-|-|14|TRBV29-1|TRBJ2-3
TGCAGCGTTGGGGCTAGAAGGAGAACAGATACGCAGTATTTT
CSVGARRRTDTQYF
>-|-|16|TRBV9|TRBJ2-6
TGTGCCAGCAGCGTGGGCGGTAACTCTGGGGCCAACGTCCTGACTTTC
CASSVGGNSGANVLTF
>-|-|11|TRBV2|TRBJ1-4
TGTGCCAGCAGTGAAGAGGGAAAACTGTTTTTT
CASSEEGKLFF
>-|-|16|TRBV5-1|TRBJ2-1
TGCGCCAGCAGCTTGGGGGCGGCGTTCAACTTCAATGAGCAGTTCTTC
CASSLGAAFNFNEQFF
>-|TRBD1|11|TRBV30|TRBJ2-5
TGTGCCTCGGACAGGGGGGAGACCCAGTACTTC
CASDRGETQYF
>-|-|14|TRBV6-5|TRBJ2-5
TGTGCCAGCATAGGTGGGGGCGCGGGGGAGACCCAGTACTTC
CASIGGGAGETQYF
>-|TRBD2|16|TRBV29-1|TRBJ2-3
TGCAGCGTTCCCAGGTCGGGACTAGCGGGCACAGATACGCAGTATTTT
CSVPRSGLAGTDTQYF
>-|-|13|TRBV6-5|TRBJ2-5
TGTGCCAGCAGCCCTGGACCGTCGACGACCCAGTACTTC
CASSPGPSTTQYF